This T cell receptor beta chain was obtained from a study of T cell clones after liver transplantation. As concerns this clone: Its antigen is unidentified.

Broader study findings: Post-transplant time points were not standardized, so conclusions are preliminary.

The trim removed 4 bases at V and 6 bases at J, leaving 11 bases unmatched. Germline V gives CDR1 SGHKS, CDR2 YYEKEE (reference sequence). This CDR3 has 15 amino acids. Measured with immunoSEQ multiplex PCR; TCRdb has only the in-frame clones, and not every one. The sample carries 65,000 to 90,000 clones, around 90% recorded once. The sample here was CD4+ T cells from blood, taken before liver transplant. This TCR derives from a human donor who received a liver transplant. The V and J genes are TRBV5-5 and TRBJ2-3; TRBD1 aligns across 7 bases. CDR3 region: CASSRARQGPDTQYF. For the CDR3, the DNA is TGTGCCAGCAGCCGGGCAAGACAGGGCCCGGATACGCAGTATTTT.